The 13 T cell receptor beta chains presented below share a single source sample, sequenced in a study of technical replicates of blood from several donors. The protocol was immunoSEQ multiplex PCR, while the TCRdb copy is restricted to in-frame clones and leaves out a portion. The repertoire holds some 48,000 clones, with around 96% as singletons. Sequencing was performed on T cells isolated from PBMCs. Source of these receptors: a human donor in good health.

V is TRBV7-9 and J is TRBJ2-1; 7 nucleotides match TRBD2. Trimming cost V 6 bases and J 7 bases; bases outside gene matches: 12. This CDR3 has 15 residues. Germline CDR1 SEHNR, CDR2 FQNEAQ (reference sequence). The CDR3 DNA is TGTGCCAGCAGTAGAGGACTAGGAATGGTGAATGAGCAGTTCTTC. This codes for CASSRGLGMVNEQFF. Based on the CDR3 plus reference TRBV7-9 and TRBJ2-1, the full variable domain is DTGVSQNPRHKITKRGQNVTFRCDPISEHNRLYWYRQTLGQGPEFLTYFQNEAQLEKSRLLSDRFSAERPKGSFSTLEIQRTEQGDSAMYLCASSRGLGMVNEQFFGPGTRLTVL.

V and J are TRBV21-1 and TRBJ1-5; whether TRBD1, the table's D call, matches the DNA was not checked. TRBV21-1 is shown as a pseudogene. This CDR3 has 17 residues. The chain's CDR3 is CASSKATTGALRQPQHF. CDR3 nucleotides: TGTGCCAGCAGCAAAGCCACGACAGGGGCGTTAAGGCAGCCCCAGCATTTT.

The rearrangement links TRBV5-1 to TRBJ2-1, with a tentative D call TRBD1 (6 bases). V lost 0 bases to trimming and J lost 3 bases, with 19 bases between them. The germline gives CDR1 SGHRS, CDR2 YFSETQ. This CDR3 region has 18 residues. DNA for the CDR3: TGCGCCAGCAGCTTGGCTTTAAAGAGGGGGACGAGCTACAATGAGCAGTTCTTC. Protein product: CASSLALKRGTSYNEQFF. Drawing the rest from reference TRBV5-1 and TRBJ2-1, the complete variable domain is KAGVTQTPRYLIKTRGQQVTLSCSPISGHRSVSWYQQTPGQGLQFLFEYFSETQRNKGNFPGRFSGRQFSNSRSEMNVSTLELGDSALYLCASSLALKRGTSYNEQFFGPGTRLTVL.

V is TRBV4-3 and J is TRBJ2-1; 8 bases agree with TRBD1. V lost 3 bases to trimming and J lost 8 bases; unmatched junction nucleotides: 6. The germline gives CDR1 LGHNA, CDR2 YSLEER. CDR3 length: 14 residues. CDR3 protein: CASSHQTGVDEQFF. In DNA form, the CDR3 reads TGCGCCAGCAGCCACCAGACAGGGGTCGATGAGCAGTTCTTC.

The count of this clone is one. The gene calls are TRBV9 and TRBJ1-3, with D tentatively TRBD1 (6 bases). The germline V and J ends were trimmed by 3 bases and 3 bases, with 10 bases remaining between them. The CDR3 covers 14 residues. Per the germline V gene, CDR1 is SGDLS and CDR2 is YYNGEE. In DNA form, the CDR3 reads TGTGCCAGCAGCGCTTGGACAGATGGAAACACCATATATTTT. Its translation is CASSAWTDGNTIYF.

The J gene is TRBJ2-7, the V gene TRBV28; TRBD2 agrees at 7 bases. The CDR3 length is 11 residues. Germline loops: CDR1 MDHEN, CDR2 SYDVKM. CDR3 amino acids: CVLGGGNEQYF. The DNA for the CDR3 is TGTGTCCTGGGGGGAGGGAACGAGCAGTACTTC. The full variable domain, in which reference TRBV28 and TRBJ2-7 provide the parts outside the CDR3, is DVKVTQSSRYLVKRTGEKVFLECVQDMDHENMFWYRQDPGLGLRLIYFSYDVKMKEKGDIPEGYSVSREKKERFSLILESASTNQTSMYLCVLGGGNEQYFGPGTRLTVT.

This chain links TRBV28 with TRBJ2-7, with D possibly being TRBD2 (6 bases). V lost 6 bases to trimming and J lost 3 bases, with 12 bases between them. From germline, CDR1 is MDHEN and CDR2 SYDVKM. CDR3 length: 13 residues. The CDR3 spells CASRLGLVYEQYF. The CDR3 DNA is TGTGCCAGCAGATTGGGACTGGTCTACGAGCAGTACTTC.

The CDR3 DNA reads as TGTGCCAGCAGCTTACTGGGACAGGGAGGATATGGGGCCAACGTCCTGACTTTC. Amino acids: CASSLLGQGGYGANVLTF. The gene calls are TRBV7-8 and TRBJ2-6, with 9 bases identical to TRBD1. Germline assignment: CDR1 SGHVS and CDR2 FQNEAQ. With 2 bases clipped from V and 3 bases from J, the junction kept 8 bases outside the gene matches. The CDR3 sequence is 18 residues long.

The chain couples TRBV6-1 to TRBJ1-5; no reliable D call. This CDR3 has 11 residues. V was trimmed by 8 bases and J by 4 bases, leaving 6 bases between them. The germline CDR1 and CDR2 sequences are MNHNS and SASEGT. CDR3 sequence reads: CASQSNQPQHF. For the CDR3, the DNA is TGTGCCAGCCAGTCTAATCAGCCCCAGCATTTT.

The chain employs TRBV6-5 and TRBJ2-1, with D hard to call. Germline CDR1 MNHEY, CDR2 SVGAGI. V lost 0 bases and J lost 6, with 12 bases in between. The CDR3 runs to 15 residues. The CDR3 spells CASSYSTYLSNEQFF. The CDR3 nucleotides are TGTGCCAGCAGTTACTCGACATACCTAAGCAATGAGCAGTTCTTC.

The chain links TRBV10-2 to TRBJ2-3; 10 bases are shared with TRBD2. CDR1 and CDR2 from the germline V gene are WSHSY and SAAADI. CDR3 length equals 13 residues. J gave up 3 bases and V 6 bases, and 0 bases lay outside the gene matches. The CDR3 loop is CASRLAGTDTQYF. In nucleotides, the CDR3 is TGCGCCAGCAGACTAGCGGGAACAGATACGCAGTATTTT.

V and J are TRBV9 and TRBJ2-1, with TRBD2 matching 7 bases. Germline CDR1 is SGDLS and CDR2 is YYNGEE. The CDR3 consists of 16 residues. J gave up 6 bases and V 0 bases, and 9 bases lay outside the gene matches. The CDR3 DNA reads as TGTGCCAGCAGCGTAGATGTAGCGGGTTACATCAATGAGCAGTTCTTC. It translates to CASSVDVAGYINEQFF.

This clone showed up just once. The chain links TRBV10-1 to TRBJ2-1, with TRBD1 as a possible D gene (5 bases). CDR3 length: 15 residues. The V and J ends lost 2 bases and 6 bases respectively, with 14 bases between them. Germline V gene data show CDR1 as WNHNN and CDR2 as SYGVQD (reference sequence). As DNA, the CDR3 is TGCGCCAGCAGTGAGCCAGGAAAGGGGATCAATGAGCAGTTCTTC. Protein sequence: CASSEPGKGINEQFF.